This T cell receptor beta chain was captured in a study of beta chain features in type 1 diabetes. Study outcomes and limitations: TCRB CDR3s from Type 1 diabetes patients were moderately but significantly shorter in all four CD4+ subsets. HLA effects on TCRB rearrangement stayed unresolved here.

The study reverse transcribed the entire isolated RNA, so it sequenced expressed TCRB transcripts. Each sample of naive, central memory or regulatory T cells had, on average, approximately 3.5 million reads. Some clones are missing from TCRdb's copy, which holds only in-frame ones; the method was immunoSEQ multiplex PCR. The top ten hold roughly 4% of the sample, which has 250,000 or so clones, about 26% seen once. Trimming pared 5 bases from V and 3 bases from J, leaving 20 bases between. This CDR3 contains 17 residues. Germline-derived CDR1 and CDR2 are SGHVS and FNYEAQ. Concerning this clone itself: Its antigen remains unknown.

Sequenced: central memory CD4+ T cells from blood. The V and J genes are TRBV7-6 and TRBJ2-1, with D possibly TRBD2 on 6 matching bases. This receptor was taken from a young man in good health. This chain's CDR3 is CASSPRALADFYNEQFF. The DNA for the CDR3 is TGTGCCAGCAGCCCTAGAGCACTAGCTGACTTCTACAATGAGCAGTTCTTC.